The count of the clone carrying this T cell receptor beta chain is one. This specimen comes from a study of blood T cell repertoires in COVID-19. V dropped 1 base and J dropped 5; count of bases not matched to a gene: 9. This CDR3 contains 17 residues. Germline assignment: CDR1 SGHTS and CDR2 YDEGEE. Here immunoSEQ multiplex PCR was the method, and the copy in TCRdb shows in-frame clones only, minus some. The repertoire has about 110,000 clones, 84% of them found once; the top ten carry roughly 4.3%. This TCR was sampled from a human donor in a cohort sampled during active COVID-19. The sample consisted of peripheral blood. V usage is TRBV5-8 and J usage is TRBJ2-2; TRBD1 matches at 9 bases. The CDR3 spells CASSLRQGGCMTGELFF. The DNA for the CDR3 is TGTGCCAGCAGCTTGCGACAGGGGGGGTGTATGACCGGGGAGCTGTTTTTT.